This TCR beta chain stems from a study of cytomegalovirus exposure and HLA in healthy donors. The PCR had 60 Vbeta and 13 Jbeta primers. TCRdb's copy holds only in-frame clones and misses some; the assay was immunoSEQ multiplex PCR. The sample records 200,000 to 300,000 clones, about 88% being singletons. Trimming cost V 2 bases and J 7 bases, with 8 bases left between them. The CDR3 spans 12 residues. Germline CDR1 MDHEN, CDR2 SYDVKM. On this clone itself: The antigen remains unidentified.

Overall study results and limits: With further analysis later on, most CMV-associated TCR beta chains appeared HLA-restricted. Accurate HLA-A and HLA-B prediction from TCR beta sequences was reported for most subjects. Many donors shared some public TCRs, even though most TCR sequences were rare.

Sequencing was done on a sample of PBMCs. The chain is built from TRBV28 and TRBJ1-2; D possibly corresponds to TRBD1 (5 bases). The receptor was isolated from a girl aged 2 to 10 in good health and CMV-seronegative. CDR3 sequence (DNA): TGTGCCAGCAGTTTAAGGGGCCGTGGCTACACCTTC. Translation: CASSLRGRGYTF.